This TCR beta chain is drawn from a study of control samples from healthy donors and cancer patients. Libraries were prepared by immunoSEQ multiplex PCR; TCRdb keeps only in-frame clonotypes and omits some of them. The profile shows tens of thousands of clones, approximately 90% of them singletons. The length of the CDR3 is 14 residues. Germline CDR1 and CDR2: SGHVS and FQNEAQ. The trim removed 5 bases at V and 5 bases at J, leaving 6 bases unmatched. The material sequenced was blood. V is TRBV7-8 and J is TRBJ2-5, with TRBD1 matching 9 bases. This TCR derives from a man aged 50 to 60 in good health. The CDR3 bases are TGTGCCAGCAGCCTGGGACAGGGAGATGAGACCCAGTACTTC. Translation gives CASSLGQGDETQYF.